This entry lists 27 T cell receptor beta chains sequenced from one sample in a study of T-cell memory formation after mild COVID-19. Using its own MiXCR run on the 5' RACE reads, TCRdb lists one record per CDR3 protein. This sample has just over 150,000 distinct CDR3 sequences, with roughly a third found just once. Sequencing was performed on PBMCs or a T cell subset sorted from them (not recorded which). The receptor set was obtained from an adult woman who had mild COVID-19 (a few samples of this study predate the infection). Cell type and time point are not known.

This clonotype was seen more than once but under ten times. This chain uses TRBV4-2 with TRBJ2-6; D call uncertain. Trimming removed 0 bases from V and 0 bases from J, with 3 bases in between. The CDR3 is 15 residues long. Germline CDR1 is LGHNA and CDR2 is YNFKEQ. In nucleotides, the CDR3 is TGTGCCAGCAGCCAAGAGGACTCTGGGGCCAACGTCCTGACTTTC. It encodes CASSQEDSGANVLTF.

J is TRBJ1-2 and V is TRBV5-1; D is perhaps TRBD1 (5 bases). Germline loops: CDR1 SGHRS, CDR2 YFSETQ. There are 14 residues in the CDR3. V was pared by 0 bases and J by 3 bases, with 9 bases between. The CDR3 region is CASSLEGSDYGYTF. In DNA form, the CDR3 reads TGCGCCAGCAGCTTGGAGGGGAGTGACTATGGCTACACCTTC.

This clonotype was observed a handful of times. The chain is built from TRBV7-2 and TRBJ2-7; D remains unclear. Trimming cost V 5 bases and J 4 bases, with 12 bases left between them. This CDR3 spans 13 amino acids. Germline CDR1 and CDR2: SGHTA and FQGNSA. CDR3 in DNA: TGTGCCAGCAGCGCAGGTTGGAATTACGAGCAGTACTTC. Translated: CASSAGWNYEQYF. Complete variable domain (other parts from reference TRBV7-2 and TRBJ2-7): GAGVSQSPSNKVTEKGKDVELRCDPISGHTALYWYRQSLGQGLEFLIYFQGNSAPDKSGLPSDRFSAERTGGSVSTLTIQRTQQEDSAVYLCASSAGWNYEQYFGPGTRLTVT.

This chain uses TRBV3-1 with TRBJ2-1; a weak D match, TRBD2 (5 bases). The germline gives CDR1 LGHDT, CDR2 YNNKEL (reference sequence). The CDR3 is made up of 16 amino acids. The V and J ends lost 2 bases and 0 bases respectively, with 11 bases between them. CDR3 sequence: CASSQFGGLSYNEQFF. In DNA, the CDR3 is TGTGCCAGCAGCCAATTTGGAGGCCTCTCCTACAATGAGCAGTTCTTC.

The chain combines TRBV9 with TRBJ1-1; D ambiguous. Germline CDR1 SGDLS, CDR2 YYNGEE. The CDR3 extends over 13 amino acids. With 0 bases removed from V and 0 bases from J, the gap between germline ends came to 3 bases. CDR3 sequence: CASSVAMNTEAFF. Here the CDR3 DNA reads TGTGCCAGCAGCGTAGCCATGAACACTGAAGCTTTCTTT.

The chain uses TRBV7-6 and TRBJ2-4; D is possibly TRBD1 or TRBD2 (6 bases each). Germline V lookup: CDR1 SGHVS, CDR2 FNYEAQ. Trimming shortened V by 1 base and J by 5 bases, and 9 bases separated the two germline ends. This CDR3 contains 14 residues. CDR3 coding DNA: TGTGCCAGCAGCTTAGGGGGGGCTCAAAACATTCAGTACTTC. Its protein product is CASSLGGAQNIQYF.

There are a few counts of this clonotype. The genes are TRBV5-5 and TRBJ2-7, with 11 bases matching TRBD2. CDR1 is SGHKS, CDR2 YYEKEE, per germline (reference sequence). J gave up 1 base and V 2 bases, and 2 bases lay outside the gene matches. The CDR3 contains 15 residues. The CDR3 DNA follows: TGTGCCAGCAGCTTTAGCGGGGGGGCTTCCTACGAGCAGTACTTC. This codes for CASSFSGGASYEQYF. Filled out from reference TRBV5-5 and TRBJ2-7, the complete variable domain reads DAGVTQSPTHLIKTRGQQVTLRCSPISGHKSVSWYQQVLGQGPQFIFQYYEKEERGRGNFPDRFSARQFPNYSSELNVNALLLGDSALYLCASSFSGGASYEQYFGPGTRLTVT.

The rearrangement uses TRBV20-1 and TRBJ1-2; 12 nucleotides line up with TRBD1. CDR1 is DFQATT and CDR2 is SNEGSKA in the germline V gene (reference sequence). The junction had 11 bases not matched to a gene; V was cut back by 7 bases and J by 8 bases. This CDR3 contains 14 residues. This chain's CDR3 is CSVPSGQGASGYTF. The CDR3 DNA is TGCAGTGTCCCCTCGGGACAGGGGGCGTCGGGCTACACCTTC.

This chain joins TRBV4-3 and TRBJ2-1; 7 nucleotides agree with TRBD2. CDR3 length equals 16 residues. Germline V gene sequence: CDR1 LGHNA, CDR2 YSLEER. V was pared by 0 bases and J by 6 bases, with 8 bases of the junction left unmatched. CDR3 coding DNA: TGCGCCAGCAGCCAAGATTTAGCGGGTCTACGCAATGAGCAGTTCTTC. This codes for CASSQDLAGLRNEQFF.

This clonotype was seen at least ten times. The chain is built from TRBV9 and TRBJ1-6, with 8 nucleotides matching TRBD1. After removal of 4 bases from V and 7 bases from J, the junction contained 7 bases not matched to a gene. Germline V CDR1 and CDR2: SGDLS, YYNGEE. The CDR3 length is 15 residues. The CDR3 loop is CASSPRTGLNSPLHF. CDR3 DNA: TGTGCCAGCAGCCCCCGGACAGGGTTGAATTCACCCCTCCACTTT.

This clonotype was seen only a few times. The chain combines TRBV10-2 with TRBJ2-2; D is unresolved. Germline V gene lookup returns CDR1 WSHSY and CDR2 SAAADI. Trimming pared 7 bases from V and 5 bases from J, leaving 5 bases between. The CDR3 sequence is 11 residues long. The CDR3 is CASTGTGELFF. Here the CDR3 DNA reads TGCGCCAGCACCGGTACCGGGGAGCTGTTTTTT.

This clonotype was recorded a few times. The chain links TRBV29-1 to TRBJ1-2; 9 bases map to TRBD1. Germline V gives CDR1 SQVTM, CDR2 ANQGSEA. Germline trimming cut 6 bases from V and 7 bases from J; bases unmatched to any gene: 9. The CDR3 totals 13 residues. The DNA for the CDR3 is TGCAGCGTCCGGACAGGGGAGGGAGGTGGCTACACCTTC. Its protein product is CSVRTGEGGGYTF.

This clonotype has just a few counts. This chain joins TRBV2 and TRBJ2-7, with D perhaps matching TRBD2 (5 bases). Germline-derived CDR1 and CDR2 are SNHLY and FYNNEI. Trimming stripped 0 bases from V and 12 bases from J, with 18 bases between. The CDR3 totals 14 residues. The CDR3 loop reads CASSEAGTGKKVYF. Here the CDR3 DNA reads TGTGCCAGCAGTGAAGCAGGTACCGGGAAAAAGGTGTACTTC. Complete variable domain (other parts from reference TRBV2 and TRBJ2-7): EPEVTQTPSHQVTQMGQEVILRCVPISNHLYFYWYRQILGQKVEFLVSFYNNEISEKSEIFDDQFSVERPDGSNFTLKIRSTKLEDSAMYFCASSEAGTGKKVYFGPGTRLTVT.

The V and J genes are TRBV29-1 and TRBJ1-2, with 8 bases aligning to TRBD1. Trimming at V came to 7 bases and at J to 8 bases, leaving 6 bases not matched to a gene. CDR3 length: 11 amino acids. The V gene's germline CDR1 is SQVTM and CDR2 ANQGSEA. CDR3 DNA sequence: TGCAGCGCAAGGACAGGGTGGGGCTACACCTTC. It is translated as CSARTGWGYTF.

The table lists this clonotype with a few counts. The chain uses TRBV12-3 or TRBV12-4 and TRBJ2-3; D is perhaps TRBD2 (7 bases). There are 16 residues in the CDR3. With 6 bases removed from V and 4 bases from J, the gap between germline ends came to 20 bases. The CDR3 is CASSLLGGAVSDTQYF. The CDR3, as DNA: TGTGCCAGCAGCCTTCTAGGGGGGGCTGTCTCAGATACGCAGTATTTT.

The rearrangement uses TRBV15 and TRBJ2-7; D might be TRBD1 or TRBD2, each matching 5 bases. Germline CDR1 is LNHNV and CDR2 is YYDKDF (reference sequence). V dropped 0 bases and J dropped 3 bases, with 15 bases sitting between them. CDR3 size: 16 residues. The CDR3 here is CATSRDSQGDYYEQYF. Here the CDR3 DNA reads TGTGCCACCAGCAGAGATAGCCAGGGAGACTACTACGAGCAGTACTTC.

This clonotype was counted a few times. The CDR3 region has the DNA TGTGCCAGCTCGAAAGGATCGGGTTTCGGAGCTTTCTTT. Translation gives CASSKGSGFGAFF. The chain links TRBV18 to TRBJ1-1, with D uncertain. Trimming removed 6 bases from V and 10 bases from J, with 18 bases in between. The CDR3 has 13 amino acids. Germline assignment: CDR1 KGHSH and CDR2 LQKENI.

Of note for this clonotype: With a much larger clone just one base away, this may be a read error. The CDR3 loop is CASRRASGEEQYF. The CDR3 coding sequence is TGTGCCAGCCGGCGGGCTAGCGGAGAAGAGCAGTACTTC. The chain is built from TRBV6-2 or TRBV6-3 and TRBJ2-7, with 7 bases aligning to TRBD2. Germline assignment: CDR1 MNHEY and CDR2 SVGEGT. The V and J ends lost 8 bases and 7 bases, in that order; junction bases with no gene match: 11. The CDR3 runs 13 residues.

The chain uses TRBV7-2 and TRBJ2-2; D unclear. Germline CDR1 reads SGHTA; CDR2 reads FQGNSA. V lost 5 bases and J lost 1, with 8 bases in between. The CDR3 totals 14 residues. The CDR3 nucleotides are TGTGCCAGCAGCCTCAACAGGAACACCGGGGAGCTGTTTTTT. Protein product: CASSLNRNTGELFF.

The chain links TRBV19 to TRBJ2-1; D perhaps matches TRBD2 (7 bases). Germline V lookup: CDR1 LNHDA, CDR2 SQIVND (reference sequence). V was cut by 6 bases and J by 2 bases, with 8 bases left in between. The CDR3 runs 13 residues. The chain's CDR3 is CASSGGPYNEQFF. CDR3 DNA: TGTGCCAGTAGCGGGGGGCCCTACAATGAGCAGTTCTTC.

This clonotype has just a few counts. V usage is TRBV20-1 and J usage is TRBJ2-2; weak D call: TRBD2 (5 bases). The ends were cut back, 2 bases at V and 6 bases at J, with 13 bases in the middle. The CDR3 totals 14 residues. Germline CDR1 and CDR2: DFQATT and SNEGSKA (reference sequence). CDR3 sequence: CSARTRVNAGELFF. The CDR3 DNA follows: TGCAGTGCTAGAACTAGAGTTAATGCCGGGGAGCTGTTTTTT.

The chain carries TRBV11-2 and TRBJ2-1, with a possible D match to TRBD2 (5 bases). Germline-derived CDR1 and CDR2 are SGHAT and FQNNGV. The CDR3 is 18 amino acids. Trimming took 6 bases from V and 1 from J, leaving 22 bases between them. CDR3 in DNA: TGTGCCAGCAGACTGGGTGGGAGCTACACGTCGTCCTACAATGAGCAGTTCTTC. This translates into CASRLGGSYTSSYNEQFF.

CDR3 region: CASSLAGQILGDEQFF. DNA of the CDR3: TGTGCCAGCAGCTTAGCGGGACAAATCCTTGGGGATGAGCAGTTCTTC. The chain joins TRBV7-3 to TRBJ2-1; perhaps D is TRBD1 or TRBD2 (6 bases each). This CDR3 is 16 amino acids long. The V gene's germline CDR1 is SGHTA and CDR2 FQGTGA. The germline V and J ends were trimmed by 2 bases and 8 bases, with 19 bases remaining between them.

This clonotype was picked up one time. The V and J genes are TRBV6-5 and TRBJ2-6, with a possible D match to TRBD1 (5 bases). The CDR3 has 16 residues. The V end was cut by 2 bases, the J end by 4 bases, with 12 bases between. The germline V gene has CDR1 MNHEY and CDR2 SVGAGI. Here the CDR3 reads CASSYTAGHGANVLTF. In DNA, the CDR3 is TGTGCCAGCAGTTACACGGCAGGGCACGGGGCCAACGTCCTGACTTTC.

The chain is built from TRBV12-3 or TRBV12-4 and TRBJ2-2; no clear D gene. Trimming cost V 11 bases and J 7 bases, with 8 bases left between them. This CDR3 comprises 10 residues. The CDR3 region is CAFGHGELFF. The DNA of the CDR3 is TGTGCCTTTGGGCACGGGGAGCTGTTTTTT.

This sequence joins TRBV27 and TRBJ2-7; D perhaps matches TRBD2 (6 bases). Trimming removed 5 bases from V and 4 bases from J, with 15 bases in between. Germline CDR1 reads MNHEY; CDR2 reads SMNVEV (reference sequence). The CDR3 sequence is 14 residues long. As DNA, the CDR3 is TGTGCCAGCAGTATAGCGGCTGGGGCTTACGAGCAGTACTTC. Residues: CASSIAAGAYEQYF.

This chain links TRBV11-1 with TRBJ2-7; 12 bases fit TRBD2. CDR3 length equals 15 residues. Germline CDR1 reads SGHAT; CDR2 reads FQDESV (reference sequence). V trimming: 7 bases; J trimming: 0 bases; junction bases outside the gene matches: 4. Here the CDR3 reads CASTGLAGSSYEQYF. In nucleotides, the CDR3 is TGTGCCAGCACCGGACTAGCGGGATCCTCCTACGAGCAGTACTTC.